These 32 T cell receptor beta chains came from one sample sequenced in a study of cytomegalovirus exposure and HLA in healthy donors. The PCR was carried out with 60 Vbeta primers and 13 Jbeta primers. Using immunoSEQ multiplex PCR, the repertoire was profiled, and TCRdb retains in-frame clones only, with some absent. The sample comprises about 200,000 clones, approximately 86% of which are singletons, and roughly 0.34% rests with the top ten. Sample: PBMCs. The receptors derive from a woman aged 25 to 39 in good health and CMV-seronegative.

The chain is built from TRBV29-1 and TRBJ1-4, with D perhaps TRBD1 (5 bases). The CDR3 covers 15 residues. Trimming removed 0 bases from V and 7 bases from J, with 15 bases in between. CDR1 SQVTM and CDR2 ANQGSEA come from the germline V gene. CDR3 coding DNA: TGCAGCGTTGAAGATCCCAGGGTGGGTGGTGAAAAACTGTTTTTT. It is translated as CSVEDPRVGGEKLFF.

The CDR3 here is CASSVTSGNTQYF. CDR3 coding DNA: TGTGCCAGCAGCGTGACTAGCGGGAATACGCAGTATTTT. The chain employs TRBV9 and TRBJ2-3, with 11 nucleotides matching TRBD2. V was pared by 2 bases and J by 7 bases, with 0 bases of the junction left unmatched. The CDR3 loop spans 13 amino acids. Germline-derived CDR1 and CDR2 are SGDLS and YYNGEE.

The rearrangement links TRBV6-5 to TRBJ1-1; no clear D. Germline-derived CDR1 and CDR2 are MNHEY and SVGAGI. Between the trimmed V and J ends, which lost 2 bases and 5 bases, there was a span of 12 bases. The CDR3 loop spans 14 amino acids. CDR3 protein: CASSYVDGETEAFF. DNA of the CDR3: TGTGCCAGCAGTTACGTGGACGGGGAAACTGAAGCTTTCTTT.

The chain is built from TRBV5-5 and TRBJ2-3; TRBD2 agrees at 9 bases. Germline trimming cut 1 base from V and 14 bases from J; bases unmatched to any gene: 5. CDR1 and CDR2 from the germline V gene are SGHKS and YYEKEE (reference sequence). CDR3 length: 12 amino acids. The CDR3 DNA is TGTGCCAGCAGCTTGAGACTAGCGGAGGGGTATTTT. It translates to CASSLRLAEGYF.

The rearrangement uses TRBV7-9 and TRBJ2-7, with 9 positions matching TRBD1. V trimming: 4 bases; J trimming: 4 bases; junction bases outside the gene matches: 2. From germline, CDR1 is SEHNR and CDR2 FQNEAQ (reference sequence). This CDR3 is 13 amino acids long. The CDR3 loop is CASSSTGGYEQYF. The CDR3 DNA follows: TGTGCCAGCAGCTCGACAGGGGGTTACGAGCAGTACTTC.

The V and J genes are TRBV7-2 and TRBJ1-1; no clear D gene. Germline V gives CDR1 SGHTA, CDR2 FQGNSA. The length of the CDR3 is 15 residues. V was pared by 5 bases and J by 5 bases, with 18 bases between. The CDR3 DNA is TGTGCCAGCAGCCCAAGGCCGACTATGGGTACTGAAGCTTTCTTT. Translating gives CASSPRPTMGTEAFF. The whole variable domain, remainder taken from reference TRBV7-2 and TRBJ1-1, is GAGVSQSPSNKVTEKGKDVELRCDPISGHTALYWYRQSLGQGLEFLIYFQGNSAPDKSGLPSDRFSAERTGGSVSTLTIQRTQQEDSAVYLCASSPRPTMGTEAFFGQGTRLTVV.

The rearrangement links TRBV6-1 to TRBJ2-1; the match to TRBD2 covers 9 bases. The V gene end was trimmed by 6 bases and the J gene end by 7 bases; junction bases not matched to a gene: 10. The CDR3 totals 15 residues. CDR1 MNHNS and CDR2 SASEGT come from the germline V gene. The CDR3 DNA sequence: TGTGCCAGCAGAGGTGTGCCTAGCGGGGTGAATGAGCAGTTCTTC. Its protein is CASRGVPSGVNEQFF.

The J gene is TRBJ1-2, the V gene TRBV2; TRBD1 matches at 8 bases. The CDR3 spans 15 residues. The trim removed 2 bases at V and 4 bases at J, leaving 6 bases unmatched. CDR1 and CDR2 from the germline V gene are SNHLY and FYNNEI. CDR3 amino acids: CASSELDREIYGYTF. CDR3 DNA: TGTGCCAGCAGTGAATTGGACAGGGAGATCTATGGCTACACCTTC.

The chain uses TRBV4-2 and TRBJ2-7; a possible D gene is TRBD2 (6 bases). The CDR3 spans 15 residues. CDR1 is LGHNA, CDR2 YNFKEQ, per germline. V lost 1 base and J lost 4, with 14 bases in between. The CDR3 nucleotides read TGTGCCAGCAGCCAAGTTTATAGCGGAGAGTACGAGCAGTACTTC. Translated: CASSQVYSGEYEQYF.

V gene TRBV2 combines with J gene TRBJ1-5; the D gene is possibly TRBD1 (6 bases). Looked up from germline, CDR1 is SNHLY and CDR2 is FYNNEI. V was cut by 5 bases and J by 7 bases, with 12 bases left in between. This CDR3 has 13 residues. The CDR3 DNA sequence: TGTGCCAGCAGTCTGGACAGTATACAGCCCCAGCATTTT. This codes for CASSLDSIQPQHF.

This chain uses TRBV7-6 with TRBJ2-2; 10 positions agree with TRBD1. Trimming at V came to 5 bases and at J to 5 bases, leaving 8 bases not matched to a gene. This CDR3 has 16 residues. Germline CDR1 and CDR2: SGHVS and FNYEAQ. The CDR3 sequence is CASSPGQGGLTGELFF. The CDR3 bases are TGTGCCAGCAGCCCCGGACAGGGGGGTTTGACCGGGGAGCTGTTTTTT.

The chain combines TRBV5-1 with TRBJ2-6; D might be TRBD1 (5 bases). The germline V gene has CDR1 SGHRS and CDR2 YFSETQ. V lost 2 bases to trimming and J lost 2 bases, with 8 bases between them. CDR3 length: 15 residues. The CDR3 bases are TGCGCCAGCAGCTTCCAGGGTACTGGGGCCAACGTCCTGACTTTC. Protein product: CASSFQGTGANVLTF.

The sample holds a few counts of this clone. The gene calls are TRBV28 and TRBJ1-1; D possibly corresponds to TRBD1 (5 bases). Germline V gene lookup returns CDR1 MDHEN and CDR2 SYDVKM. Trimming cost V 8 bases and J 4 bases, with 14 bases left between them. This CDR3 has 13 residues. The CDR3 spells CASPSQGGTEAFF. CDR3 nucleotides: TGTGCCAGCCCGTCCCAGGGAGGCACTGAAGCTTTCTTT.

This clone was seen just once. The CDR3 here is CASSSAGQDHYGYTF. The CDR3 DNA reads as TGTGCCAGCAGCTCCGCCGGACAGGACCATTATGGCTACACCTTC. The gene calls are TRBV7-2 and TRBJ1-2; TRBD1 agrees at 7 bases. Germline-derived CDR1 and CDR2 are SGHTA and FQGNSA. The junction had 10 bases not matched to a gene; V was cut back by 4 bases and J by 5 bases. The CDR3 contains 15 residues.

The chain recombines TRBV7-9 with TRBJ1-2; D ambiguous. V shed 1 base and J shed 0 bases, with 9 bases lying between them. Germline CDR1 reads SEHNR; CDR2 reads FQNEAQ (reference sequence). This CDR3 contains 15 residues. CDR3 bases: TGTGCCAGCAGCTTAGGCCCGCAGGCTAACTATGGCTACACCTTC. Translating it yields CASSLGPQANYGYTF.

The chain joins TRBV5-1 to TRBJ2-7; 8 nucleotides match TRBD1. Losses at the gene ends were 1 base for V and 5 bases for J; bases not matched to a gene: 8. The CDR3 is 15 residues long. From germline, CDR1 is SGHRS and CDR2 YFSETQ. The CDR3 nucleotides are TGCGCCAGCAGCTTGTTGACAGGGGCACCAAACGAGCAGTACTTC. Protein sequence: CASSLLTGAPNEQYF.

This clone was picked up one time. The chain links TRBV5-1 to TRBJ2-2; 7 bases map to TRBD2. V shed 4 bases and J 5 bases; nucleotides not matched to a gene: 14. CDR3 length: 17 amino acids. Germline-derived CDR1 and CDR2 are SGHRS and YFSETQ. CDR3 protein: CASSPGRDALGTGELFF. The DNA of the CDR3 is TGCGCCAGCAGCCCGGGGAGGGACGCCTTAGGGACCGGGGAGCTGTTTTTT.

Written as DNA, the CDR3 is TGCGCCAGCAGCTTGGGGGGAGAGGGCTACGAGCAGTACTTC. This sequence encodes CASSLGGEGYEQYF. This chain uses TRBV5-1 with TRBJ2-7; perhaps TRBD2 as D (5 bases). Germline-derived CDR1 and CDR2 are SGHRS and YFSETQ. This CDR3 comprises 14 residues. Trimming stripped 0 bases from V and 3 bases from J, with 10 bases between.

The chain couples TRBV30 to TRBJ2-7; TRBD2 agrees at 8 bases. The CDR3 spans 12 residues. Trimming took 4 bases from V and 4 from J; bases not matched to a gene: 3. The germline CDR1 and CDR2 sequences are GTSNPN and SVGIG (reference sequence). CDR3 sequence reads: CAWTSGRYEQYF. The CDR3 DNA sequence: TGTGCCTGGACTAGCGGGCGATACGAGCAGTACTTC.

The chain uses TRBV4-1 and TRBJ2-5; 7 positions agree with TRBD2. CDR3 size: 15 residues. Germline CDR1 reads MGHRA; CDR2 reads YSYEKL. The V gene end was trimmed by 4 bases and the J gene end by 4 bases; junction bases not matched to a gene: 9. As DNA, the CDR3 is TGCGCCAGCAGCCTCCAACTAGCGTATCGAGAGACCCAGTACTTC. Its protein product is CASSLQLAYRETQYF.

The chain couples TRBV30 to TRBJ2-2; the D is unclear. Looked up from germline, CDR1 is GTSNPN and CDR2 is SVGIG (reference sequence). Trimming pared 4 bases from V and 4 bases from J, leaving 7 bases between. The CDR3 is 12 residues long. CDR3: CAWNSGTGELFF. CDR3 bases: TGTGCCTGGAACTCCGGCACCGGGGAGCTGTTTTTT.

This chain links TRBV10-3 with TRBJ1-5; no clear D. Germline assignment: CDR1 ENHRY and CDR2 SYGVKD. V shed 0 bases and J shed 7 bases, with 7 bases lying between them. This CDR3 has 13 amino acids. The CDR3 reads CAISESEGQPQHF. CDR3 sequence (DNA): TGTGCCATCAGTGAGTCTGAGGGCCAGCCCCAGCATTTT.

The rearrangement links TRBV15 to TRBJ2-2; D is unresolved. This CDR3 comprises 15 residues. Germline V gene data show CDR1 as LNHNV and CDR2 as YYDKDF (reference sequence). V lost 2 bases and J 1 base, leaving 8 bases between the germline ends. CDR3 loop: CATSRQRLNTGELFF. The CDR3 bases are TGTGCCACCAGCAGACAGCGCCTGAACACCGGGGAGCTGTTTTTT.

The chain combines TRBV5-1 with TRBJ2-2; 11 bases line up with TRBD2. V lost 3 bases, J lost 4 bases, and 5 bases stayed unmatched. There are 16 residues in the CDR3. Germline CDR1 SGHRS, CDR2 YFSETQ. CDR3 nucleotides: TGCGCCAGCAGCTACACTAGCGGGGGACTCACCGGGGAGCTGTTTTTT. This gives the protein CASSYTSGGLTGELFF.

The chain has TRBV7-3 and TRBJ1-2; TRBD1 is a possible D gene (6 bases). V lost 8 bases and J lost 8, with 27 bases in between. The germline CDR1 and CDR2 sequences are SGHTA and FQGTGA. The CDR3 runs to 16 residues. CDR3 sequence: CASEGVETGILCGYTF. The CDR3 bases are TGTGCCAGCGAGGGGGTGGAAACAGGGATACTATGCGGCTACACCTTC.

This chain links TRBV7-8 with TRBJ2-4; 7 bases agree with TRBD1. CDR1 and CDR2 (germline): SGHVS, FQNEAQ. After removal of 0 bases from V and 9 bases from J, the junction contained 8 bases not matched to a gene. CDR3 length: 15 residues. The CDR3 bases are TGTGCCAGCAGCTTAGCGAATTTCAGGGGGACCATTCAGTACTTC. The encoded protein is CASSLANFRGTIQYF.

The J gene is TRBJ2-7, the V gene TRBV9; 7 nucleotides line up with TRBD1. V shed 4 bases, J shed 2 bases, and the junction held 9 bases outside the gene matches. The germline V gene has CDR1 SGDLS and CDR2 YYNGEE. The CDR3 consists of 15 residues. The CDR3 nucleotides are TGTGCCAGCAGCCCACGGACAGGTTTTGCCTACGAGCAGTACTTC. As protein: CASSPRTGFAYEQYF.

Regarding this clone: Other nucleotide sequences from this sample produce the same CDR3. This chain joins TRBV7-2 and TRBJ1-4, with a possible D match to TRBD1 (5 bases). The V end lost 1 base, the J end lost 5 bases, and 5 bases lay between the germline ends. Germline loops: CDR1 SGHTA, CDR2 FQGNSA. This CDR3 is built from 13 residues. CDR3 sequence (DNA): TGTGCCAGCAGCTTAGGGACAAATGAAAAACTGTTTTTT. Translating gives CASSLGTNEKLFF.

With respect to this clone: This specimen includes other DNA sequences encoding the same CDR3. This chain joins TRBV18 and TRBJ2-5; a possible D gene is TRBD2 (5 bases). The germline CDR1 and CDR2 sequences are KGHSH and LQKENI. Deletions cut 6 bases from V and 5 bases from J, with 7 bases between. This CDR3 contains 11 residues. The CDR3 DNA reads TGTGCCAGCTCCACGGGGGAGACCCAGTACTTC. Its translation: CASSTGETQYF.

The chain combines TRBV5-1 with TRBJ2-3; possible D gene TRBD2, 6 bases. CDR1 and CDR2 (germline): SGHRS, YFSETQ. Trimming pared 4 bases from V and 5 bases from J, leaving 14 bases between. This CDR3 contains 14 residues. The CDR3 region is CASSQRTGEDTQYF. CDR3 in DNA: TGCGCCAGCAGCCAACGGACGGGGGAAGATACGCAGTATTTT.

This rearrangement joins TRBV18 to TRBJ2-7, with 8 bases lining up with TRBD1. Germline CDR1 reads KGHSH; CDR2 reads LQKENI. CDR3 size: 14 residues. Losses at the gene ends were 2 bases for V and 5 bases for J; bases not matched to a gene: 5. The CDR3 nucleotides are TGTGCCAGCTCACCATCGACAGGGGTGAACGAGCAGTACTTC. Translated, it gives CASSPSTGVNEQYF.

The DNA of the CDR3 is TGTGCCAGCAGCCGAGGGGGTTGGGGCACTGAAGCTTTCTTT. Encoded protein: CASSRGGWGTEAFF. This chain uses TRBV7-9 with TRBJ1-1; a possible D gene is TRBD1 (6 bases). The CDR3 has 14 residues. Germline-derived CDR1 and CDR2 are SEHNR and FQNEAQ (reference sequence). Trimming took 5 bases from V and 4 from J, leaving 14 bases between them.